This passage covers 20 T cell receptor beta chains from one sample sequenced in a study of T cell responses to AZD1222 COVID-19 vaccine. Only in-frame clones appear in the TCRdb table, and some are missing; sequencing was by immunoSEQ multiplex PCR. The sample carries approximately 130,000 clones, roughly 88% recorded once. Sample: peripheral blood, taken 28 days after the second AZD1222 dose. These receptors were taken from an adult who received the AZD1222 COVID-19 vaccine.

The J gene is TRBJ1-2, the V gene TRBV6-1; 8 bases agree with TRBD1. This CDR3 comprises 13 residues. The trim removed 3 bases at V and 4 bases at J, leaving 1 base unmatched. The V gene's germline CDR1 is MNHNS and CDR2 SASEGT. The CDR3 nucleotides read TGTGCCAGCAGTGAGGGACAGGCCTATGGCTACACCTTC. Translated: CASSEGQAYGYTF.

This clone was seen just once. This rearrangement joins TRBV15 to TRBJ2-1; TRBD2 matches at 12 bases. CDR1 is LNHNV and CDR2 is YYDKDF in the germline V gene (reference sequence). The CDR3 totals 18 residues. V was clipped by 0 bases and J by 7 bases; unmatched bases: 10. The CDR3: CATSREPSGGASSNEQFF. CDR3 nucleotide sequence: TGTGCCACCAGCAGAGAGCCTAGCGGGGGGGCCAGTTCGAATGAGCAGTTCTTC.

This clone showed up just a few times. This rearrangement joins TRBV3-1 (or the pseudogene TRBV3-2) to TRBJ2-7, with 7 bases lining up with TRBD1. Losses at the gene ends were 6 bases for V and 3 bases for J; bases not matched to a gene: 5. This CDR3 is 13 amino acids long. Per the germline V gene, CDR1 is LGHDT and CDR2 is YNNKEL (reference sequence). The DNA of the CDR3 is TGTGCCAGCAGACGGACAGGAGACTACGAGCAGTACTTC. This translates into CASRRTGDYEQYF.

The chain is built from TRBV6-5 and TRBJ2-5, with a weak D call TRBD2 (5 bases). The V end was cut by 7 bases, the J end by 4 bases, with 13 bases between. Germline CDR1 and CDR2: MNHEY and SVGAGI. The CDR3 spans 13 residues. In DNA form, the CDR3 reads TGTGCCAGCAACGCCGCGGGCGCAGAGACCCAGTACTTC. Protein sequence: CASNAAGAETQYF.

V and J are TRBV2 and TRBJ2-3; tentatively, D is TRBD1 (6 bases). Between the trimmed V and J ends, which lost 6 bases and 4 bases, there was a span of 8 bases. This CDR3 is built from 12 residues. Per the germline V gene, CDR1 is SNHLY and CDR2 is FYNNEI. DNA of the CDR3: TGTGCCAGCAGAGGGGGTGCAGATACGCAGTATTTT. Translating gives CASRGGADTQYF.

The V call is TRBV6-1, the J call TRBJ2-7; 7 bases are a match to TRBD1. From germline, CDR1 is MNHNS and CDR2 SASEGT. V lost 3 bases, J lost 2 bases, and 1 base stayed unmatched. This CDR3 spans 13 amino acids. CDR3 residues: CASSDQGAYEQYF. CDR3 DNA: TGTGCCAGCAGTGATCAGGGGGCCTACGAGCAGTACTTC.

A few counts support this clone. The chain uses TRBV19 and TRBJ1-2; tentative D call: TRBD1 (6 bases). Trimming took 6 bases from V and 1 from J, leaving 21 bases between them. The CDR3 is 17 amino acids. Germline V gene sequence: CDR1 LNHDA, CDR2 SQIVND (reference sequence). The CDR3 reads CASRMGAGTTHNYGYTF. DNA for the CDR3: TGTGCCAGTAGGATGGGGGCCGGGACGACACATAACTATGGCTACACCTTC.

The chain carries TRBV2 and TRBJ2-7; D gene uncertain. This CDR3 has 12 amino acids. V lost 5 bases to trimming and J lost 1 base, with 6 bases between them. Germline assignment: CDR1 SNHLY and CDR2 FYNNEI. CDR3 protein: CASSRISYEQYF. Here the CDR3 DNA reads TGTGCCAGCAGTCGTATTTCCTACGAGCAGTACTTC.

V usage is TRBV7-2 and J usage is TRBJ1-2; a possible D gene is TRBD1 (6 bases). The germline CDR1 and CDR2 sequences are SGHTA and FQGNSA. Trimming took off 5 bases at V and 4 bases at J, with 11 bases between the two ends. This CDR3 is built from 13 residues. The CDR3 region is CASSETGSYGYTF. The DNA of the CDR3 is TGTGCCAGCAGCGAAACAGGGTCCTATGGCTACACCTTC.

This rearrangement joins TRBV12-3 or TRBV12-4 to TRBJ1-5; D gene uncertain. V was trimmed by 5 bases and J by 7 bases, leaving 12 bases between them. CDR3 size: 13 residues. CDR3 sequence reads: CASSPAVGQPQHF. The DNA for the CDR3 is TGTGCCAGCAGTCCGGCCGTGGGGCAGCCCCAGCATTTT.

The rearrangement joins TRBV28 to TRBJ2-3, with D possibly being TRBD2 (5 bases). The V end was cut by 3 bases, the J end by 1 base, with 11 bases between. Germline CDR1 is MDHEN and CDR2 is SYDVKM. The CDR3 length is 15 residues. The CDR3 is CASSFAGGRTDTQYF. Written as DNA, the CDR3 is TGTGCCAGCAGTTTTGCGGGCGGACGCACAGATACGCAGTATTTT.

The J gene is TRBJ2-2, the V gene TRBV30; D may match TRBD1 or TRBD2 (6 bases each). The germline V and J ends were trimmed by 1 base and 3 bases, with 12 bases remaining between them. The V gene's germline CDR1 is GTSNPN and CDR2 SVGIG (reference sequence). The CDR3 length is 15 residues. This CDR3 reads CAWSGGRGHTGELFF. In DNA, the CDR3 is TGTGCCTGGAGTGGTGGTCGGGGGCACACCGGGGAGCTGTTTTTT. Full variable domain (missing parts from reference TRBV30 and TRBJ2-2): SQTIHQWPATLVQPVGSPLSLECTVEGTSNPNLYWYRQAAGRGLQLLFYSVGIGQISSEVPQNLSASRPQDRQFILSSKKLLLSDSGFYLCAWSGGRGHTGELFFGEGSRLTVL.

The J gene is TRBJ1-6, the V gene TRBV4-3; D remains ambiguous. This CDR3 has 18 amino acids. CDR1 LGHNA and CDR2 YSLEER come from the germline V gene. Trimming removed 0 bases from V and 5 bases from J, with 17 bases in between. CDR3 region: CASSQDSFNGEDNSPLHF. The CDR3 region has the DNA TGCGCCAGCAGCCAAGATAGTTTTAATGGAGAAGATAATTCACCCCTCCACTTT.

This clone was observed once. V gene TRBV10-1 combines with J gene TRBJ2-1; D remains unclear. The length of the CDR3 is 16 residues. The V and J ends lost 0 bases and 2 bases respectively, with 11 bases between them. Germline assignment: CDR1 WNHNN and CDR2 SYGVQD (reference sequence). CDR3 nucleotide sequence: TGCGCCAGCAGTGAGTCGGGCGGCCTGACCTACAATGAGCAGTTCTTC. Amino acid sequence: CASSESGGLTYNEQFF.

The genes are TRBV28 and TRBJ1-1; tentative D call: TRBD1 (6 bases). This CDR3 spans 13 amino acids. V dropped 6 bases and J dropped 10 bases, with 18 bases sitting between them. Germline values: CDR1 MDHEN, CDR2 SYDVKM. The CDR3 DNA reads TGTGCCAGCAGAGTACAGGGTAGGGTGGGAGCTTTCTTT. Translated: CASRVQGRVGAFF. Full variable domain (missing parts from reference TRBV28 and TRBJ1-1): DVKVTQSSRYLVKRTGEKVFLECVQDMDHENMFWYRQDPGLGLRLIYFSYDVKMKEKGDIPEGYSVSREKKERFSLILESASTNQTSMYLCASRVQGRVGAFFGQGTRLTVV.

The V and J genes are TRBV2 and TRBJ1-1, with D possibly TRBD1 on 5 matching bases. Germline V gene data show CDR1 as SNHLY and CDR2 as FYNNEI. The V end was cut by 1 base, the J end by 4 bases, with 7 bases between. The CDR3 totals 13 residues. CDR3 loop: CASSEGTITEAFF. CDR3 sequence (DNA): TGTGCCAGCAGTGAAGGGACAATCACTGAAGCTTTCTTT.

The chain carries TRBV5-1 and TRBJ2-3; 13 positions agree with TRBD2. The length of the CDR3 is 14 residues. With 9 bases clipped from V and 6 bases from J, the junction kept 7 bases outside the gene matches. CDR1 and CDR2 (germline): SGHRS, YFSETQ. CDR3 nucleotide sequence: TGCGCCACCAGGGGACTAGCGGGGATGGATACGCAGTATTTT. This encodes CATRGLAGMDTQYF.

In regard to this clone: One end of the junction fails to match germline, which may point to a read error. Other DNA sequences from this sample encode an identical CDR3 as well. This chain joins TRBV28 and TRBJ1-6, with TRBD1 as a possible D gene (5 bases). This CDR3 has 14 residues. Germline assignment: CDR1 MDHEN and CDR2 SYDVKM. The CDR3 sequence is CASSQPRGDSPLHF. The CDR3 DNA sequence: TGTGCCAGCAGTCAACCCCGGGGGGATTCGCCCCTCCACTTT.

The chain carries TRBV6-4 and TRBJ2-1; 8 bases match TRBD2. Germline assignment: CDR1 MRHNA and CDR2 SNTAGT. Unmatched junction bases numbered 16, after V lost 1 base and J lost 8 bases. CDR3 size: 18 residues. CDR3 loop: CASSDWRGIAGKRHEQFF. The CDR3 DNA reads as TGTGCCAGCAGTGACTGGCGGGGGATAGCGGGAAAACGGCATGAGCAGTTCTTC.

This clone occurred once. The CDR3 sequence is CASSYSVGRNSPLHF. The DNA of the CDR3 is TGTGCCAGCAGTTACTCGGTAGGGAGGAATTCACCCCTCCACTTT. The chain uses TRBV6-5 and TRBJ1-6; D uncertain. From germline, CDR1 is MNHEY and CDR2 SVGAGI. The CDR3 extends over 15 amino acids. V was shortened by 0 bases and J by 7 bases, with 10 bases between the two germline ends.